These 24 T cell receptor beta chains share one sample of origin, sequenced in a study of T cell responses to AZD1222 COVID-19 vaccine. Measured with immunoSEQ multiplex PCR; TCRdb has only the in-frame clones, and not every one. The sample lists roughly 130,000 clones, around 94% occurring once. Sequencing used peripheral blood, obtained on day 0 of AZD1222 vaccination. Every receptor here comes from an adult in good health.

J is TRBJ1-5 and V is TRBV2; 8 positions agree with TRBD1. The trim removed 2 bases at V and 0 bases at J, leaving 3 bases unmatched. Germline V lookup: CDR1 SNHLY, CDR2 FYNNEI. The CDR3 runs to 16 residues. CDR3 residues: CASSERDRYSNQPQHF. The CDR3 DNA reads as TGTGCCAGCAGTGAACGGGACAGGTATAGCAATCAGCCCCAGCATTTT.

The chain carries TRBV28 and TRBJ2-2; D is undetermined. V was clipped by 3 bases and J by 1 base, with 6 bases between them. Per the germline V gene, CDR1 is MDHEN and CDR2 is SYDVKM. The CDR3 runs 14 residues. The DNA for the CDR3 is TGTGCCAGCAGTTTTATCTGGAACACCGGGGAGCTGTTTTTT. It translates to CASSFIWNTGELFF. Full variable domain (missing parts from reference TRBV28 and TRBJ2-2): DVKVTQSSRYLVKRTGEKVFLECVQDMDHENMFWYRQDPGLGLRLIYFSYDVKMKEKGDIPEGYSVSREKKERFSLILESASTNQTSMYLCASSFIWNTGELFFGEGSRLTVL.

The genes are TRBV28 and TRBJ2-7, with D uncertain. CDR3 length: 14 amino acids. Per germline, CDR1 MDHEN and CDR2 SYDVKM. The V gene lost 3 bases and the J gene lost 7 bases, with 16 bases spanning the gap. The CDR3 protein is CASSFPGPLREQYF. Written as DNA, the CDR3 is TGTGCCAGCAGTTTCCCGGGCCCTCTGAGGGAGCAGTACTTC.

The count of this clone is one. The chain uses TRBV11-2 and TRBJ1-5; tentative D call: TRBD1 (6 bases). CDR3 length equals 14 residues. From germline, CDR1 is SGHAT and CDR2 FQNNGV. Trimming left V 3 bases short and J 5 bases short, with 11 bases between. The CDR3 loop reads CASSFGRGDQPQHF. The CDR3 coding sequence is TGTGCCAGCAGCTTCGGGAGGGGGGATCAGCCCCAGCATTTT.

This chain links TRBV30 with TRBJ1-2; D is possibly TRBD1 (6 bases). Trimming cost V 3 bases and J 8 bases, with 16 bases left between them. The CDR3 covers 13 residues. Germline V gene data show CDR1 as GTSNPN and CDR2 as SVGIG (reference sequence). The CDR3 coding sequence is TGTGCCTGGAGGGCGGCCGGGACATTAGGCTACACCTTC. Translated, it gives CAWRAAGTLGYTF.

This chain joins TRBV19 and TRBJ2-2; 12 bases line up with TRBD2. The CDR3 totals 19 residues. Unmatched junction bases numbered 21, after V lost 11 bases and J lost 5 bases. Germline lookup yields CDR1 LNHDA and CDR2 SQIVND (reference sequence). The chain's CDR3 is CASLDEYGTSGFETGELFF. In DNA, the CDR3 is TGTGCCTCCCTCGATGAATACGGGACTAGCGGGTTTGAAACCGGGGAGCTGTTTTTT.

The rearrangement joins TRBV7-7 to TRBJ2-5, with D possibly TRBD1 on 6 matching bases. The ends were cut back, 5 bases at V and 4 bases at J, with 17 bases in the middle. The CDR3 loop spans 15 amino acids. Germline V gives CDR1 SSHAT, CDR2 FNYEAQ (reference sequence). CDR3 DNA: TGTGCCAGCAGCCCAACCACAGGGTGGCGAGAGACCCAGTACTTC. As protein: CASSPTTGWRETQYF.

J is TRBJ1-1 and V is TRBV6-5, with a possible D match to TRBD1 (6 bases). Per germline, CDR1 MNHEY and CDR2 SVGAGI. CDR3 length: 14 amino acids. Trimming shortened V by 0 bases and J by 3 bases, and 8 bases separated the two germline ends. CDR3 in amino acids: CASSYSYRDTEAFF. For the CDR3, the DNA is TGTGCCAGCAGTTACTCTTACAGGGACACTGAAGCTTTCTTT.

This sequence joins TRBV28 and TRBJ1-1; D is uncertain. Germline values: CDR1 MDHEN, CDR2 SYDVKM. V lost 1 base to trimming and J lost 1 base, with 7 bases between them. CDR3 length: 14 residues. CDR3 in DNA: TGTGCCAGCAGTTTATTATGGGGGAACACTGAAGCTTTCTTT. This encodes CASSLLWGNTEAFF. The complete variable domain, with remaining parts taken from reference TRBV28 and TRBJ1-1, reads DVKVTQSSRYLVKRTGEKVFLECVQDMDHENMFWYRQDPGLGLRLIYFSYDVKMKEKGDIPEGYSVSREKKERFSLILESASTNQTSMYLCASSLLWGNTEAFFGQGTRLTVV.

In DNA form, the CDR3 reads TGTGCCATCAGTGAGTCGAATTATGAAGCGATCAACCGTTCCTACAATGAGCAGTTCTTC. Translation: CAISESNYEAINRSYNEQFF. The chain joins TRBV10-3 to TRBJ2-1; D gene ambiguous. The CDR3 is made up of 20 amino acids. The V end was cut by 0 bases, the J end by 1 base, with 22 bases between. The germline gives CDR1 ENHRY, CDR2 SYGVKD.

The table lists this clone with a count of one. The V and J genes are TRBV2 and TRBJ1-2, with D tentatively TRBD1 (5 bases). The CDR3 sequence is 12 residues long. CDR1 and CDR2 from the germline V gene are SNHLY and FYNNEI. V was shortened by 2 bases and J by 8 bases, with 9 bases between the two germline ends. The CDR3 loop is CASSELGEGYTF. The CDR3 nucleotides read TGTGCCAGCAGTGAATTGGGGGAGGGCTACACCTTC.

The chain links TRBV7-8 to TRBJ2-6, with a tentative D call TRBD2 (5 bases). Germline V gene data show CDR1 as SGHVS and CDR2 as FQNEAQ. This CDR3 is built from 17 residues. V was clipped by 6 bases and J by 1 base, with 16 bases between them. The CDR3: CASSQFLRESGANVLTF. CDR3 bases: TGTGCCAGCAGTCAATTTTTGAGGGAGTCTGGGGCCAACGTCCTGACTTTC.

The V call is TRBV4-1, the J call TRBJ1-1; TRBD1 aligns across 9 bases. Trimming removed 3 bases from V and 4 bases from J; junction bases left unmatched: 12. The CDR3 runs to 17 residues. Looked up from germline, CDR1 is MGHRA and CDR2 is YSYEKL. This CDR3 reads CASSQGLVRDRATEAFF. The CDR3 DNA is TGCGCCAGCAGCCAGGGGCTCGTAAGGGACAGGGCCACTGAAGCTTTCTTT.

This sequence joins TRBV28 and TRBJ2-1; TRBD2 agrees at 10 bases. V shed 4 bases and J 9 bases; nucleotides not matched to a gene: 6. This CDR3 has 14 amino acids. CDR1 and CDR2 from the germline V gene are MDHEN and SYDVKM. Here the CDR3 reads CASSSSAGGSEQFF. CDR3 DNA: TGTGCCAGCAGTTCTTCAGCGGGAGGGAGTGAGCAGTTCTTC.

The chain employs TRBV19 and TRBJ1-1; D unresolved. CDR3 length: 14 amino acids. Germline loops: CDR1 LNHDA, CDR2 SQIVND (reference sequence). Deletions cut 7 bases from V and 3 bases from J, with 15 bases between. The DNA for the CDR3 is TGTGCCAGTAATCCCCTTCAGAGGCACACTGAAGCTTTCTTT. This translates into CASNPLQRHTEAFF.

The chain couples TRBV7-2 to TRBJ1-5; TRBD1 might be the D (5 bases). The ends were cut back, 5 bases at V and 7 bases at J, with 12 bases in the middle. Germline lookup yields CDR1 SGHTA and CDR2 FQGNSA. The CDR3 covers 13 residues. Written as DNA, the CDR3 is TGTGCCAGCAGCCCGGGACTAACCCAGCCCCAGCATTTT. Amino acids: CASSPGLTQPQHF.

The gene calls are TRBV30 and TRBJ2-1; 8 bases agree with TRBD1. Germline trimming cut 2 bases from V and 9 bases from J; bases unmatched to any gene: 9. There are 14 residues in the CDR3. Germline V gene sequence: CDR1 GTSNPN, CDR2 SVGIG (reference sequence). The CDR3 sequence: CAWSSLGQGSEQFF. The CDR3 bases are TGTGCCTGGAGTTCGTTAGGACAGGGATCTGAGCAGTTCTTC.

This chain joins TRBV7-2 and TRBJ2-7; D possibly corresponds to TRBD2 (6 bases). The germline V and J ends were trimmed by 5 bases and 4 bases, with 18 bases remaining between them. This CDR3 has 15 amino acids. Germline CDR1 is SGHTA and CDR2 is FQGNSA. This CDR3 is CASSRDSFSPYEQYF. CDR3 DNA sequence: TGTGCCAGCAGCCGGGACTCATTTAGCCCATACGAGCAGTACTTC.

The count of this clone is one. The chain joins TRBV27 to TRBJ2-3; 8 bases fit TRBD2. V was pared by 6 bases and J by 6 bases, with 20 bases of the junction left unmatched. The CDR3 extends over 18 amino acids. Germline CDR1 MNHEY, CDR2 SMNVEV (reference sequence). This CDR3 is CASRVATRGLGKSDTQYF. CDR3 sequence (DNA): TGTGCCAGCAGAGTGGCGACCCGGGGACTAGGCAAATCCGATACGCAGTATTTT.

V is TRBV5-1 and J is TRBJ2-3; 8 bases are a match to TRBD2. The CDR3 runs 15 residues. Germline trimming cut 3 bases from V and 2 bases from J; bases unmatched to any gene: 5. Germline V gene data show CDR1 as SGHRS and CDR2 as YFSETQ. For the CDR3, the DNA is TGCGCCAGCAGCTCCCGGGAGGGAACCACAGATACGCAGTATTTT. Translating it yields CASSSREGTTDTQYF.

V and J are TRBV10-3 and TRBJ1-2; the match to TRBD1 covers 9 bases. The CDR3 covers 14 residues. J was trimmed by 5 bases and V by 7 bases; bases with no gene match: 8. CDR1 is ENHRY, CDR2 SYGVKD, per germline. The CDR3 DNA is TGTGCCATCAATCAACCGGGACAGGGATATGGCTACACCTTC. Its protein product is CAINQPGQGYGYTF.

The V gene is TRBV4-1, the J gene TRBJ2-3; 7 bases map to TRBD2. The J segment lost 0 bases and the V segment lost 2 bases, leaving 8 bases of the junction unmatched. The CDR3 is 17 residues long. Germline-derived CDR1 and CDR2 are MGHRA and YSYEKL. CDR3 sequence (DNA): TGCGCCAGCAGCCAACCGATTTGGGAGGGAAGCACAGATACGCAGTATTTT. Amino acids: CASSQPIWEGSTDTQYF.

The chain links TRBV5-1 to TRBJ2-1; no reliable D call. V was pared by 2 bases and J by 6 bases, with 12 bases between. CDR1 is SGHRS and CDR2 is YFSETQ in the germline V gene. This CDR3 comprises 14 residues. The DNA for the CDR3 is TGCGCCAGCAGCTTAGTGGAATTCGCCAATGAGCAGTTCTTC. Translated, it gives CASSLVEFANEQFF.

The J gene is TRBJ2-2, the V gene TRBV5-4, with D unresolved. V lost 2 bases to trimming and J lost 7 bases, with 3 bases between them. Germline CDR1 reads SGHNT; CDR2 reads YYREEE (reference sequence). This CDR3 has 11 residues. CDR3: CASSFGGELFF. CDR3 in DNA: TGTGCCAGCAGCTTCGGCGGGGAGCTGTTTTTT.